The entry below gives a single T cell receptor beta chain sequence along with its context. Followed longitudinally, the Seattle patients had been enrolled during active infection. Trimming cost V 1 base and J 5 bases, with 12 bases left between them. This CDR3 region has 14 residues. CDR1 SGHRS and CDR2 YFSETQ come from the germline V gene. This specimen comes from a study of blood T cell repertoires in COVID-19. In the study's own analysis: Reference gene primer amplification gave nucleated cell count estimates. Generated by immunoSEQ multiplex PCR, the TCRdb table keeps only in-frame clones and is missing some. The V and J calls and the clone size are those of that table, but D and trimming were determined from the DNA. The sample shows about 210,000 clones, 84% of them seen only once.

The chain has TRBV5-1 and TRBJ1-1; D remains unclear. Sequences were obtained from peripheral blood. The sequence was obtained from a woman aged 80 or older with COVID-19, enrolled during active disease. CDR3 region: CASSLSRGRTEAFF. In DNA form, the CDR3 reads TGCGCCAGCAGCTTGTCTCGGGGAAGGACTGAAGCTTTCTTT.